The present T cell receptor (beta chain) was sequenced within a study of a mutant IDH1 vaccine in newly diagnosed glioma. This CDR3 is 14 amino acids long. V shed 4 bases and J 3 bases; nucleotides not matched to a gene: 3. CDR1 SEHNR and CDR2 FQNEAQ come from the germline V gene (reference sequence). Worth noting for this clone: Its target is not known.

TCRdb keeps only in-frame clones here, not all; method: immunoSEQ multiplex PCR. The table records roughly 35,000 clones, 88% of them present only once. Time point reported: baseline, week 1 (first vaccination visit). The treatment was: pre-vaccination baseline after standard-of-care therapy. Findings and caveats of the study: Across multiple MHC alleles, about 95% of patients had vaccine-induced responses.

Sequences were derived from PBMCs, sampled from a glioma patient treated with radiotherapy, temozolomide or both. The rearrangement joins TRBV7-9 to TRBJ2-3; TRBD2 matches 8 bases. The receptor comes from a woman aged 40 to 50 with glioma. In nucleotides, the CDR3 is TGTGCCAGCAGCTCGGTAGCGGGAACAGATACGCAGTATTTT. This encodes CASSSVAGTDTQYF.